The 10 T cell receptor beta chains in this list originate from one sample, sequenced in a study of blood T cell repertoires in COVID-19. Profiling relied on immunoSEQ multiplex PCR, and the TCRdb table lists in-frame clones only, not all of them. This sample yields 300,000 to 400,000 clones, of which about nine tenths are seen a single time; around 4.8% belongs to the top ten. Material for sequencing was PBMCs or T cells enriched from blood (not recorded which). These receptors originate from a man in his 60s who had recovered from COVID-19.

Here the CDR3 reads CASTLLGAGTSGTALNTGELFF. In DNA, the CDR3 is TGTGCCAGCACCCTTTTGGGGGCAGGGACTAGCGGGACAGCGTTGAACACCGGGGAGCTGTTTTTT. The chain couples TRBV28 to TRBJ2-2; 13 positions agree with TRBD2. The germline gives CDR1 MDHEN, CDR2 SYDVKM. Trimming cost V 7 bases and J 1 base; bases outside gene matches: 21. CDR3 length equals 22 residues.

This clone was seen only once. The rearrangement links TRBV5-1 to TRBJ2-5; 11 bases agree with TRBD2. The V segment lost 2 bases and the J segment 0 bases; nucleotides outside the gene matches: 6. Germline V gene data show CDR1 as SGHRS and CDR2 as YFSETQ. The CDR3 totals 17 residues. In nucleotides, the CDR3 is TGCGCCAGCAGCTTCACGACTAGCGGGAAGTACCAAGAGACCCAGTACTTC. Amino acid sequence: CASSFTTSGKYQETQYF.

The V call is TRBV5-1, the J call TRBJ1-2; unclear D gene. Germline CDR1 SGHRS, CDR2 YFSETQ. There are 13 residues in the CDR3. V lost 3 bases and J lost 5, with 11 bases in between. CDR3: CASSWNGEYGYTF. DNA of the CDR3: TGCGCCAGCAGCTGGAACGGGGAGTATGGCTACACCTTC.

The chain recombines TRBV9 with TRBJ1-2; the D gene is possibly TRBD1 (6 bases). The ends were cut back, 4 bases at V and 2 bases at J, with 15 bases in the middle. The CDR3 is 15 residues long. Looked up from germline, CDR1 is SGDLS and CDR2 is YYNGEE. CDR3 in amino acids: CASSPRLGANYGYTF. CDR3 bases: TGTGCCAGCAGCCCACGTTTGGGGGCCAACTATGGCTACACCTTC. The entire variable domain, with the rest obtained from reference TRBV9 and TRBJ1-2, is as follows: DSGVTQTPKHLITATGQRVTLRCSPRSGDLSVYWYQQSLDQGLQFLIQYYNGEERAKGNILERFSAQQFPDLHSELNLSSLELGDSALYFCASSPRLGANYGYTFGSGTRLTVV.

This clone was recorded only once. The chain joins TRBV5-1 to TRBJ2-3; 10 nucleotides agree with TRBD2. Per germline, CDR1 SGHRS and CDR2 YFSETQ. This CDR3 is 17 amino acids long. After removal of 2 bases from V and 5 bases from J, the junction contained 11 bases not matched to a gene. The CDR3 region has the DNA TGCGCCAGCAGCTTTGGGCTAGCGGGAGCGACCGGAGATACGCAGTATTTT. Protein product: CASSFGLAGATGDTQYF. The whole variable domain, filled in from reference TRBV5-1 and TRBJ2-3, reads KAGVTQTPRYLIKTRGQQVTLSCSPISGHRSVSWYQQTPGQGLQFLFEYFSETQRNKGNFPGRFSGRQFSNSRSEMNVSTLELGDSALYLCASSFGLAGATGDTQYFGPGTRLTVL.

The gene calls are TRBV9 and TRBJ2-5; 8 bases agree with TRBD2. CDR3 size: 13 residues. The ends lost 3 bases at V and 4 bases at J; junction bases unmatched: 2. Per the germline V gene, CDR1 is SGDLS and CDR2 is YYNGEE. For the CDR3, the DNA is TGTGCCAGCAGCGGGACTAGCTTAGAGACCCAGTACTTC. It yields the protein CASSGTSLETQYF.

This chain connects TRBV2 to TRBJ2-7; 7 bases are shared with TRBD2. Germline V lookup: CDR1 SNHLY, CDR2 FYNNEI. This CDR3 has 14 amino acids. Losses at the gene ends were 5 bases for V and 1 base for J; bases not matched to a gene: 5. The CDR3 DNA reads TGTGCCAGCAGTTTGACTAGCAGATCCTACGAGCAGTACTTC. It codes for CASSLTSRSYEQYF.

The V gene is TRBV7-9, the J gene TRBJ1-1; 10 bases match TRBD1. J gave up 5 bases and V 2 bases, and 8 bases lay outside the gene matches. The CDR3 loop spans 16 amino acids. Germline CDR1 reads SEHNR; CDR2 reads FQNEAQ (reference sequence). The CDR3 protein is CASSLSAGQGTTEAFF. In DNA form, the CDR3 reads TGTGCCAGCAGCTTATCCGCGGGACAGGGGACGACTGAAGCTTTCTTT.

J is TRBJ2-7 and V is TRBV24-1, with TRBD1 identical over 7 bases. With 3 bases clipped from V and 8 bases from J, the junction kept 6 bases outside the gene matches. The germline V gene has CDR1 KGHDR and CDR2 SFDVKD. This CDR3 spans 13 amino acids. The CDR3 is CATSDTGTEKQYF. CDR3 DNA: TGTGCCACCAGTGATACCGGGACAGAAAAGCAGTACTTC.

The rearrangement links TRBV7-3 to TRBJ2-1; D gene unclear. The V gene lost 3 bases and the J gene lost 6 bases, with 6 bases spanning the gap. CDR1 and CDR2 (germline): SGHTA, FQGTGA. The CDR3 is 12 residues long. The CDR3 nucleotides are TGTGCCAGCAGCTTGTCGGGCAATGAGCAGTTCTTC. The encoded protein is CASSLSGNEQFF.